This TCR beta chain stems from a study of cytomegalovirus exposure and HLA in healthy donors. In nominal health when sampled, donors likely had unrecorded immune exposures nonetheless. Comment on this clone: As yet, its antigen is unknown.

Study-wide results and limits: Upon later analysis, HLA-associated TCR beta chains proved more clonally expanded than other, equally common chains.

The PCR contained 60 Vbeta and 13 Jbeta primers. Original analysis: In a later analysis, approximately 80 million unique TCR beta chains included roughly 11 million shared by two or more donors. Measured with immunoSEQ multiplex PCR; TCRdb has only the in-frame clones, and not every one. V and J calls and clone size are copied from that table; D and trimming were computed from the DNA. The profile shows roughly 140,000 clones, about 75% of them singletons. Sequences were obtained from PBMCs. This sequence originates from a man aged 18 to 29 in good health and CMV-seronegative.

CDR3 nucleotide sequence: TGTGCCTGGAGTGTACTAGCGGGAGCCCTGACCGGGGAGCTGTTTTTT. Protein product: CAWSVLAGALTGELFF. The V and J genes are TRBV30 and TRBJ2-2; 11 positions agree with TRBD2. CDR1 GTSNPN and CDR2 SVGIG come from the germline V gene (reference sequence). After removal of 0 bases from V and 5 bases from J, the junction contained 5 bases not matched to a gene. CDR3 size: 16 residues.